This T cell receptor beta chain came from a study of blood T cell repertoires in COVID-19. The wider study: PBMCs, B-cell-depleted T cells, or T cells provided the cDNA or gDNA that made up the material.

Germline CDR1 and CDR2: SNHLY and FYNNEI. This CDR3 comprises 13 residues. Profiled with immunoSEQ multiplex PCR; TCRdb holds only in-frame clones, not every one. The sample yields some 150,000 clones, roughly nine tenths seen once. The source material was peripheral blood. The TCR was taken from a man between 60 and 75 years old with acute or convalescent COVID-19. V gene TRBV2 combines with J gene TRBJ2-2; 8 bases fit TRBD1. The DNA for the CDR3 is TGTGCGACCAGGGGGCTAAACACCGGGGAGCTGTTTTTT. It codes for CATRGLNTGELFF.